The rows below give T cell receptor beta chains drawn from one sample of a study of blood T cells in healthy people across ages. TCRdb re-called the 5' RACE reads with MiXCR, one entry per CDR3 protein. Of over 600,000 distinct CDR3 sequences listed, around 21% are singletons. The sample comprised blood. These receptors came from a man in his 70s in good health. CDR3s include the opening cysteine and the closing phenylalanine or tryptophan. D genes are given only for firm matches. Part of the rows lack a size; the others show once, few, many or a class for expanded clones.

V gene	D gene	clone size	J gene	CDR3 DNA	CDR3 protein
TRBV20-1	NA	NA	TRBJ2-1	TGCAGTGCTAGGGACTTTATTTACAATGAGCAGTTCTTC	CSARDFIYNEQFF
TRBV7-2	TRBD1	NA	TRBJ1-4	TGTGCCAGCAGCTTAGCCGGAACAGGGGTCTCAAACAGTGGCGAAAAACTGTTTTTT	CASSLAGTGVSNSGEKLFF
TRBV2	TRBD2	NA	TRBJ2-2	TGTGCCAGCAGTCCGTACACGCTAGCGGCCGGGGAGCTGTTTTTT	CASSPYTLAAGELFF
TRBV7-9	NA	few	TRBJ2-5	TGTGCCAGCAGCTTTCAACAGGCGTCGGAGACCCAGTACTTC	CASSFQQASETQYF
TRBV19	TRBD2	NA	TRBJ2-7	TGTGCCAGTAGTGGCGGACCGGGACTAGCCTCCTACGAGCAGTACTTC	CASSGGPGLASYEQYF
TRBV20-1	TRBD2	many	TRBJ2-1	TGCAGTGCTAGTGGACTAGCTGGAGAGGGGTCCTACAATGAGCAGTTCTTC	CSASGLAGEGSYNEQFF
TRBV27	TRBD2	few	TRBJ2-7	TGTGCCAGCAGTCCCGGGACTAGCGGGACGTACTACGAGCAGTACTTC	CASSPGTSGTYYEQYF
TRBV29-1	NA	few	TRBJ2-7	TGCAGCGTTGATCTGGCAGGTGTCGAGCAGTACTTC	CSVDLAGVEQYF
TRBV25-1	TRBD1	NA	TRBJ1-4	TGTGCCAGCAGTGCCTCAGGGGGACGCCTTAATGAAAAACTGTTTTTT	CASSASGGRLNEKLFF
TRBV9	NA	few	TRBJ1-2	TGTGCCAGCAGCCCCGCTGGGGGGATGTATGGCTACACCTTC	CASSPAGGMYGYTF
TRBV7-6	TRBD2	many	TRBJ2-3	TGTGCCAGCAGCAACAGGTTAGCGGGAGATACGCAGTATTTT	CASSNRLAGDTQYF
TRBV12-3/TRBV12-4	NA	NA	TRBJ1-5	TGTGCCAGCAGTTTCCAGGGCGTAGGGCAGCCCCAGCATTTT	CASSFQGVGQPQHF
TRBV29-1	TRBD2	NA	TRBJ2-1	TGCAGCGTTGAAGAAGGACTAGCGGGTTACAATGAGCAGTTCTTC	CSVEEGLAGYNEQFF
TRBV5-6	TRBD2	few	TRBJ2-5	TGTGCCAGCAGCTTGTGGGGGGGGACGTTCACTCAAGAGACCCAGTACTTC	CASSLWGGTFTQETQYF
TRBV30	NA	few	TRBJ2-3	TGTGCCTGGAGTCCTCCCTCAGATACGCAGTATTTT	CAWSPPSDTQYF
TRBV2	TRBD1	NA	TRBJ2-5	TGTGCCAGCAATTACAGGGGGTACCAAGAGACCCAGTACTTC	CASNYRGYQETQYF
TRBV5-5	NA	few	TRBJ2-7	TGTGCCAGCAGCTTGGATCTGGCGACGGGAGACTTCTACGAGCAGTACTTC	CASSLDLATGDFYEQYF
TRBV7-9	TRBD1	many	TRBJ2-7	TGTGCCAGCAGCTTAGGGACAGGGTTCTCCTACGAGCAGTACTTC	CASSLGTGFSYEQYF
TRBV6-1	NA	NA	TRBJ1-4	TGTGCCAGCAAGCTACAGAGAACTAATGAAAAACTGTTTTTT	CASKLQRTNEKLFF
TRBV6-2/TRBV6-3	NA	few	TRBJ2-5	TGTGCCAGCAGTTACTCGGCTGAGACCCAGTACTTC	CASSYSAETQYF
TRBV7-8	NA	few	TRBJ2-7	TGTGCCAGCAGCTTATCCACCGGGAACTCCTACGAGCAGTACTTC	CASSLSTGNSYEQYF
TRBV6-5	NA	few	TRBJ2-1	TGTGCCAGCAGTTACTTAGGTTCCAATGAGCAGTTCTTC	CASSYLGSNEQFF
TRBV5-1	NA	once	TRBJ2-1	TGCGCCAGCAGCCTGCTAAGTGGCTCCTACAATGAGCAGTTCTTC	CASSLLSGSYNEQFF
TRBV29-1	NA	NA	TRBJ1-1	TGCAGCGTTGGTCCGGGACACAAGGGAACTGAAGCTTTCTTT	CSVGPGHKGTEAFF
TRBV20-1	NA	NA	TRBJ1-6	TGCAGTGCTAGTACAGGGTTCGGTTCACCCCTCCACTTT	CSASTGFGSPLHF
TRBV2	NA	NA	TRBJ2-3	TGTGCCAGCCCGAGGGTAGCGGCAGATACGCAGTATTTT	CASPRVAADTQYF
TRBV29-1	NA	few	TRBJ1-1	TGCAGCGTACCTACAGACAGGAACACTGAAGCTTTCTTT	CSVPTDRNTEAFF
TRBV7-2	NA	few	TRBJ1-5	TGTGCCAGCAGCTGGACGACTGATAGCAATCAGCCCCAGCATTTT	CASSWTTDSNQPQHF
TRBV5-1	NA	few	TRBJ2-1	TGCGCCAGCAGCTTGGCGGGGGATGGCAATGAGCAGTTCTTC	CASSLAGDGNEQFF
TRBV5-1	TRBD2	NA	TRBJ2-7	TGCGCCAGCAGCTTGTCGAGGACTAGTTTCGAGCAGTACTTC	CASSLSRTSFEQYF
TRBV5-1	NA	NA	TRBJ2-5	TGCGCCAGCAGCTTGCTATGGGGAGGAGAGACCCAGTACTTC	CASSLLWGGETQYF
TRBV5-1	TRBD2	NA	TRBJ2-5	TGCGCCAGCAGCGCGCTAGCGGGAGCTCGGGAGACCCAGTACTTC	CASSALAGARETQYF
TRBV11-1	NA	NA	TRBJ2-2	TGTGCCAGCAGCACCTCACCTTATAGGAACACCGGGGAGCTGTTTTTT	CASSTSPYRNTGELFF
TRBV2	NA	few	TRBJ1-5	TGTGCCAGCAGTGAAGCGCCGGGAGTAAGCAATCAGCCCCAGCATTTT	CASSEAPGVSNQPQHF
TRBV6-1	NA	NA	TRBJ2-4	TGTGCCAGCAGTGAAAGCGACAGGACTATTGGAAACATTCAGTACTTC	CASSESDRTIGNIQYF
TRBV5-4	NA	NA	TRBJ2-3	TGTGCCAGCAGCTTGACACTTCGCACAGATACGCAGTATTTT	CASSLTLRTDTQYF
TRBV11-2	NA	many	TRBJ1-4	TGTGCCAGCAGCTTAGAACCAGGGACCGAAAAACTGTTTTTT	CASSLEPGTEKLFF
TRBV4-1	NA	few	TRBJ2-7	TGCGCCAGCAGCCAAGAGTTACAAATCGGCGAGCAGTACTTC	CASSQELQIGEQYF
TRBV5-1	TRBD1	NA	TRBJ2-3	TGCGCCAGTGCCCCGGGACAGAGCACAGATACGCAGTATTTT	CASAPGQSTDTQYF
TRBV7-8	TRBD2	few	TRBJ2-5	TGTGCCAGCAGCTTAGTTGTCGGCGGGAGCGTCAACCAAGAGACCCAGTACTTC	CASSLVVGGSVNQETQYF